Each of the 23 T cell receptor beta chains below was sequenced from the same sample in a study of blood T cell repertoires in COVID-19. Profiled with immunoSEQ multiplex PCR; TCRdb holds only in-frame clones, not every one. The repertoire consists of approximately 260,000 clones, with just over 90% occurring once and the leading ten covering 1.5% to 2%. The specimen sequenced was PBMCs or T cells enriched from blood (not recorded which). These receptors were obtained from a woman aged 18-29 years who had recovered from COVID-19.

V usage is TRBV2 and J usage is TRBJ1-1; perhaps TRBD1 as D (5 bases). V was clipped by 8 bases and J by 3 bases, with 16 bases between them. The V gene's germline CDR1 is SNHLY and CDR2 FYNNEI. This CDR3 spans 14 amino acids. DNA for the CDR3: TGTGCCAGCTCGGCGGGGGGGTCGGACACTGAAGCTTTCTTT. Its protein is CASSAGGSDTEAFF. The full variable domain, completed using reference TRBV2 and TRBJ1-1, is EPEVTQTPSHQVTQMGQEVILRCVPISNHLYFYWYRQILGQKVEFLVSFYNNEISEKSEIFDDQFSVERPDGSNFTLKIRSTKLEDSAMYFCASSAGGSDTEAFFGQGTRLTVV.

The chain links TRBV7-9 to TRBJ2-3; 11 nucleotides agree with TRBD2. Germline CDR1 is SEHNR and CDR2 is FQNEAQ (reference sequence). This CDR3 has 16 residues. With 5 bases clipped from V and 8 bases from J, the junction kept 12 bases outside the gene matches. The CDR3 spells CASSHPTSGAEGTQYF. The CDR3 bases are TGTGCCAGCAGCCACCCGACTAGCGGGGCCGAGGGTACGCAGTATTTT.

Remarks on this clone: An end of the junction does not agree with germline; a read error may underlie this. This rearrangement joins TRBV7-9 to TRBJ1-4; no firm D call. In germline, CDR1 is SEHNR, CDR2 FQNEAQ (reference sequence). This CDR3 region has 15 residues. The CDR3 coding sequence is TGTGCCAGCAGCTTAGCGGAGACCGCTAACGAAAAACTGTTTTTT. Translation: CASSLAETANEKLFF.

The V call is TRBV29-1, the J call TRBJ2-1, with D possibly matching TRBD2 (5 bases). This CDR3 has 12 amino acids. V lost 1 base, J lost 11 bases, and 12 bases lay in between. Germline V gene lookup returns CDR1 SQVTM and CDR2 ANQGSEA. CDR3 nucleotides: TGCAGCGTTGAAGGGACTTCCCCGAAGCAGTTCTTC. Translation gives CSVEGTSPKQFF.

V and J are TRBV12-3 or TRBV12-4 and TRBJ2-1; D uncertain. The CDR3 consists of 12 residues. V was clipped by 3 bases and J by 15 bases, with 15 bases between them. The CDR3 protein is CASSLGSISPFF. CDR3 DNA: TGTGCCAGCAGTTTGGGCAGTATATCTCCGTTCTTC.

The V and J genes are TRBV2 and TRBJ1-1; unclear D gene. This CDR3 region has 13 residues. Trimming removed 4 bases from V and 5 bases from J, with 11 bases in between. Germline V gene data show CDR1 as SNHLY and CDR2 as FYNNEI. CDR3 sequence (DNA): TGTGCCAGCAGTGCGGGTGAGAAGACTGAAGCTTTCTTT. It specifies CASSAGEKTEAFF. The full variable domain, its missing parts supplied by reference TRBV2 and TRBJ1-1, is EPEVTQTPSHQVTQMGQEVILRCVPISNHLYFYWYRQILGQKVEFLVSFYNNEISEKSEIFDDQFSVERPDGSNFTLKIRSTKLEDSAMYFCASSAGEKTEAFFGQGTRLTVV.

The V and J genes are TRBV5-1 and TRBJ1-6; 9 bases map to TRBD1. Germline V gene lookup returns CDR1 SGHRS and CDR2 YFSETQ. With 5 bases clipped from V and 5 bases from J, the junction kept 5 bases outside the gene matches. The CDR3 length is 15 residues. This CDR3 is CASSSTGGHNSPLHF. The CDR3 DNA reads TGCGCCAGCAGTTCCACAGGGGGCCATAATTCACCCCTCCACTTT.

A few counts support this clone. CDR3 bases: TGCGCCAGCAGCCAAGATCGGTCCCTCGAGCAGTACTTC. Its translation: CASSQDRSLEQYF. The chain joins TRBV4-1 to TRBJ2-7; D uncertain. Germline V gives CDR1 MGHRA, CDR2 YSYEKL. The ends were cut back, 0 bases at V and 6 bases at J, with 9 bases in the middle. There are 13 residues in the CDR3.

Worth noting for this clone: The germline gene is not matched at one end of the junction; a read error may be the cause. This chain links TRBV2 with TRBJ1-1, with D perhaps matching TRBD1 (5 bases). Germline V gene sequence: CDR1 SNHLY, CDR2 FYNNEI. The CDR3 consists of 13 residues. Here the CDR3 DNA reads TGTGCCAACAGTCTCCTCGGACAAGATGAAGCTTTCTTT. This codes for CANSLLGQDEAFF.

V gene TRBV19 combines with J gene TRBJ1-1, with D perhaps matching TRBD1 (5 bases). Trimming stripped 3 bases from V and 0 bases from J, with 8 bases between. The CDR3 extends over 14 amino acids. Germline V gene sequence: CDR1 LNHDA, CDR2 SQIVND (reference sequence). CDR3 protein: CASSIPGLNTEAFF. The CDR3 region has the DNA TGTGCCAGTAGTATCCCAGGGCTGAACACTGAAGCTTTCTTT. The whole variable domain, filled in from reference TRBV19 and TRBJ1-1, reads DGGITQSPKYLFRKEGQNVTLSCEQNLNHDAMYWYRQDPGQGLRLIYYSQIVNDFQKGDIAEGYSVSREKKESFPLTVTSAQKNPTAFYLCASSIPGLNTEAFFGQGTRLTVV.

The gene calls are TRBV19 and TRBJ2-1; the D gene is possibly TRBD2 (5 bases). The CDR3 spans 16 residues. Germline CDR1 and CDR2: LNHDA and SQIVND (reference sequence). Trimming pared 3 bases from V and 0 bases from J, leaving 12 bases between. The CDR3 loop reads CASSIVGGSSYNEQFF. In nucleotides, the CDR3 is TGTGCCAGTAGTATCGTAGGTGGGAGCTCCTACAATGAGCAGTTCTTC.

The V and J genes are TRBV2 and TRBJ1-5; maybe TRBD1 (6 bases). Trimming pared 5 bases from V and 3 bases from J, leaving 11 bases between. The V gene's germline CDR1 is SNHLY and CDR2 FYNNEI. CDR3 length: 14 amino acids. CDR3 sequence: CASSLGQNNQPQHF. The DNA for the CDR3 is TGTGCCAGCAGTTTAGGACAGAACAATCAGCCCCAGCATTTT.

V and J are TRBV6-7 and TRBJ2-7; 8 bases agree with TRBD1. TRBV6-7 is sorted into the ORF group, with uncertain function. J was trimmed by 7 bases and V by 6 bases; bases with no gene match: 5. The length of the CDR3 is 12 residues. The CDR3: CASRQGAREQYF. The CDR3 DNA follows: TGTGCCAGCAGGCAGGGGGCTCGGGAGCAGTACTTC.

In its sample, this clone was seen many times. The chain carries TRBV4-2 and TRBJ2-2, with no clear D. The CDR3 covers 15 residues. Germline V gene lookup returns CDR1 LGHNA and CDR2 YNFKEQ. V was pared by 0 bases and J by 6 bases, with 11 bases between. The CDR3 loop is CASSQDEGGPGELFF. In nucleotides, the CDR3 is TGTGCCAGCAGCCAAGATGAAGGCGGTCCCGGGGAGCTGTTTTTT.

The chain recombines TRBV29-1 with TRBJ1-2; D ambiguous. Trimming shortened V by 5 bases and J by 3 bases, and 13 bases separated the two germline ends. This CDR3 is built from 13 residues. Germline V gene sequence: CDR1 SQVTM, CDR2 ANQGSEA. CDR3 sequence: CSVTTRRDYGYTF. CDR3 bases: TGCAGCGTTACGACCCGGAGGGACTATGGCTACACCTTC. The variable domain in full, completed from reference TRBV29-1 and TRBJ1-2, reads SAVISQKPSRDICQRGTSLTIQCQVDSQVTMMFWYRQQPGQSLTLIATANQGSEATYESGFVIDKFPISRPNLTFSTLTVSNMSPEDSSIYLCSVTTRRDYGYTFGSGTRLTVV.

The rearrangement joins TRBV18 to TRBJ2-1, with 13 nucleotides matching TRBD2. The V segment lost 6 bases and the J segment 10 bases; nucleotides outside the gene matches: 6. The CDR3 has 14 residues. Germline V gene data show CDR1 as KGHSH and CDR2 as LQKENI. The CDR3 protein is CASSGTSGTLEQFF. The CDR3 DNA reads TGTGCCAGCTCTGGGACTAGCGGGACATTAGAGCAGTTCTTC.

The chain has TRBV4-2 and TRBJ1-2, with 8 nucleotides matching TRBD1. The CDR3 runs 14 residues. CDR1 LGHNA and CDR2 YNFKEQ come from the germline V gene. V dropped 1 base and J dropped 3; count of bases not matched to a gene: 1. The CDR3 spells CASSQADRDYGYTF. CDR3 nucleotide sequence: TGTGCCAGCAGCCAAGCGGACAGGGACTATGGCTACACCTTC.

Comments on this clone: A junction boundary mismatches the germline segment, possibly from a read error. CDR3 region: CASKRGYDEQFF. The CDR3 DNA is TGTGCCAGCAAAAGGGGCTACGATGAGCAGTTCTTC. The chain is built from TRBV12-3 or TRBV12-4 and TRBJ2-1, with TRBD1 as a possible D gene (5 bases). The CDR3 spans 12 residues.

This clone came up a few times. The gene calls are TRBV7-3 and TRBJ2-3, with 9 bases lining up with TRBD2. Germline CDR1 reads SGHTA; CDR2 reads FQGTGA. This CDR3 has 15 residues. The J segment lost 0 bases and the V segment lost 5 bases, leaving 3 bases of the junction unmatched. CDR3 in amino acids: CASSLAGTSTDTQYF. The CDR3 bases are TGTGCCAGCAGCCTAGCGGGGACGAGCACAGATACGCAGTATTTT.

CDR3: CASSQSPDRNYGYTF. The CDR3 DNA reads as TGTGCCAGCAGCCAAAGCCCGGACAGGAACTATGGCTACACCTTC. The gene calls are TRBV4-2 and TRBJ1-2; 7 bases match TRBD1. This CDR3 is 15 amino acids long. Germline values: CDR1 LGHNA, CDR2 YNFKEQ. Trimming cost V 2 bases and J 2 bases; bases outside gene matches: 5.

The V gene is TRBV2, the J gene TRBJ1-1; TRBD1 is a possible D gene (6 bases). CDR1 is SNHLY, CDR2 FYNNEI, per germline. This CDR3 contains 15 residues. V gave up 2 bases and J gave up 4 bases, with 14 bases separating them. The CDR3 is CASSEMGARGTEAFF. In DNA form, the CDR3 reads TGTGCCAGCAGTGAAATGGGGGCGAGGGGCACTGAAGCTTTCTTT.

The gene calls are TRBV7-3 and TRBJ1-1; 7 bases line up with TRBD1. V shed 8 bases and J 1 base; nucleotides not matched to a gene: 4. The CDR3 is 13 amino acids. Germline V lookup: CDR1 SGHTA, CDR2 FQGTGA. CDR3 DNA sequence: TGTGCCAGCTCCGGGACAGCGAACACTGAAGCTTTCTTT. Amino acid sequence: CASSGTANTEAFF.

The V and J genes are TRBV28 and TRBJ1-1, with D unresolved. This CDR3 comprises 15 residues. V dropped 6 bases and J dropped 0 bases, with 14 bases sitting between them. Germline V CDR1 and CDR2: MDHEN, SYDVKM. The DNA of the CDR3 is TGTGCCAGCAGACTTCCTGGTATTCTGAACACTGAAGCTTTCTTT. It translates to CASRLPGILNTEAFF.